This TCR beta chain was captured in a study of blood T cell repertoires in COVID-19. Study at large: Donors in the United States, Italy and Spain gave samples during acute or convalescent COVID-19. Sources were T cells, B-cell-depleted T cells, or PBMCs; the material itself was cDNA or gDNA.

Germline V gives CDR1 SGHVS, CDR2 FQNEAQ. V was clipped by 2 bases and J by 4 bases; unmatched bases: 7. This CDR3 has 16 residues. Authors' analysis steps: Reference gene primer amplification gave estimated nucleated cell counts. This table comes from immunoSEQ multiplex PCR, and its TCRdb copy is limited to in-frame clones, with some not included. That table supplies the V and J calls and clone size; D and trimming were determined from the DNA. Of about 270,000 clones listed, about 89% are singletons. The genes are TRBV7-8 and TRBJ2-2; TRBD2 aligns across 7 bases. Sequencing was done on a sample of peripheral blood. This TCR derives from a middle-aged man who had recovered from COVID-19. This chain's CDR3 is CASSLNLVAGTGELFF. The DNA of the CDR3 is TGTGCCAGCAGCTTAAACCTGGTAGCGGGCACCGGGGAGCTGTTTTTT.